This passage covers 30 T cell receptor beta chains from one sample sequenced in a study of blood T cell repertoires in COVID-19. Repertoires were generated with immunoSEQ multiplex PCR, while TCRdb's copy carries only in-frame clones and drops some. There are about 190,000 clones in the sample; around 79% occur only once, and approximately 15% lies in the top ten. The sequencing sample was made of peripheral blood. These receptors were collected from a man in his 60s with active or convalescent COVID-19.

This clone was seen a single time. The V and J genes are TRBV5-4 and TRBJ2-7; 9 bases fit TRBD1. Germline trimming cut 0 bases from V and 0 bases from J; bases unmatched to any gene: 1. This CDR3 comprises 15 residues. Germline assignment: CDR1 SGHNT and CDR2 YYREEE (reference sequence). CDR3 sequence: CASSLEGQGSYEQYF. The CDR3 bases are TGTGCCAGCAGCTTGGAGGGACAGGGCTCCTACGAGCAGTACTTC.

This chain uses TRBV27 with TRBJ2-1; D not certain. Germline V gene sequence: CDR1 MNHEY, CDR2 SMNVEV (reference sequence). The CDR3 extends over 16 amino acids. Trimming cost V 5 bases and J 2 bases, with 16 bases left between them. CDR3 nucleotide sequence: TGTGCCAGCAGTCACCTATCCTTCTCCGCCTACAATGAGCAGTTCTTC. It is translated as CASSHLSFSAYNEQFF.

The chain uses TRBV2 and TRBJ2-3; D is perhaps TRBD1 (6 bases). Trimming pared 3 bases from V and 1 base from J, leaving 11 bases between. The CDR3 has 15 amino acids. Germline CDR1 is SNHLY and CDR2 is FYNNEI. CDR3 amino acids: CASSESAGGTDTQYF. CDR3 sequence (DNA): TGTGCCAGCAGTGAGTCGGCAGGGGGCACAGATACGCAGTATTTT.

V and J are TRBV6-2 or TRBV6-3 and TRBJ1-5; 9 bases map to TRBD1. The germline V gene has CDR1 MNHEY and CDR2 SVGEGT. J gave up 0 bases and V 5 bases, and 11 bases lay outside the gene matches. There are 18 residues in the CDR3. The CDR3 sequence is CASSHRDRDLYSNQPQHF. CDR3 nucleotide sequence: TGTGCCAGCAGTCACCGGGACAGGGACCTCTATAGCAATCAGCCCCAGCATTTT.

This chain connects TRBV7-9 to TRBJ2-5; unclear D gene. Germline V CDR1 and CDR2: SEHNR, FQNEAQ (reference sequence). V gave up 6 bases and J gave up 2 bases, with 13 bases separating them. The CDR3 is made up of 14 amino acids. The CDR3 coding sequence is TGTGCCAGCAGGCTGTCTCGAGTACAAGAGACCCAGTACTTC. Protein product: CASRLSRVQETQYF.

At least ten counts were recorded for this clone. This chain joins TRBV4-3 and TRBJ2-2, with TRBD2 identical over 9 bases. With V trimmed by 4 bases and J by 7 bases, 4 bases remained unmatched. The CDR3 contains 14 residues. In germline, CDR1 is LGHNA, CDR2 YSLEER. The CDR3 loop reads CASSRLAGLGELFF. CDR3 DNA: TGCGCCAGCAGCCGCCTAGCGGGACTCGGGGAGCTGTTTTTT.

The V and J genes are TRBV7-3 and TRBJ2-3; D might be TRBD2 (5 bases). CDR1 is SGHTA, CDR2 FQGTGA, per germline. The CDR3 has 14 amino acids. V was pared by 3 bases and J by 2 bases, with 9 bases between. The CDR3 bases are TGTGCCAGCAGCTTGACGGAGGTCACAGATACGCAGTATTTT. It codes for CASSLTEVTDTQYF.

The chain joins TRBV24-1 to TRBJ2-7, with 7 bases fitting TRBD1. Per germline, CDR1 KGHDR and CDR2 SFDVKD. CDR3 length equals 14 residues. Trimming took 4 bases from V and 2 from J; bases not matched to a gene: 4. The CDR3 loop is CATSDPGQPYEQYF. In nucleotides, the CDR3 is TGTGCCACCAGTGACCCGGGACAGCCCTACGAGCAGTACTTC.

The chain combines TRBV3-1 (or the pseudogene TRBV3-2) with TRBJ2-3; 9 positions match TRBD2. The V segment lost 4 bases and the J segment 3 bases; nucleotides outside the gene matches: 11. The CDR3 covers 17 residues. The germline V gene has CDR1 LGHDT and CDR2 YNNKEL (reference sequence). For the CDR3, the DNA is TGTGCCAGCAGCCGATTAGCGGGAGATGGGGCGACAGATACGCAGTATTTT. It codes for CASSRLAGDGATDTQYF.

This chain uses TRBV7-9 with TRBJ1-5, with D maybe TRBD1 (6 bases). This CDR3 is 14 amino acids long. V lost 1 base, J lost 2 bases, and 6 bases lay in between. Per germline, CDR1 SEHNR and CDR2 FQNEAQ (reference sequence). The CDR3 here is CASSLGQGNQPQHF. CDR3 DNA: TGTGCCAGCAGCTTAGGACAGGGCAATCAGCCCCAGCATTTT.

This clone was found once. In nucleotides, the CDR3 is TGCGCCAGCAGCCAAGAGCTGGCGGTGAGCTCCTACGAGCAGTACTTC. It is translated as CASSQELAVSSYEQYF. The chain employs TRBV4-3 and TRBJ2-7; D is ambiguous. Germline V gene sequence: CDR1 LGHNA, CDR2 YSLEER. The CDR3 totals 16 residues. V was pared by 0 bases and J by 0 bases, with 12 bases between.

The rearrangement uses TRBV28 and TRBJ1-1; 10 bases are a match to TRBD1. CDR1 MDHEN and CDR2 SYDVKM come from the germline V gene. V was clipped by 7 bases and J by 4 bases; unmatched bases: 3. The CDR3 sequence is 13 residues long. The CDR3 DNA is TGTGCCAGCATCCGGGACAGGGGCACTGAAGCTTTCTTT. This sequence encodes CASIRDRGTEAFF.

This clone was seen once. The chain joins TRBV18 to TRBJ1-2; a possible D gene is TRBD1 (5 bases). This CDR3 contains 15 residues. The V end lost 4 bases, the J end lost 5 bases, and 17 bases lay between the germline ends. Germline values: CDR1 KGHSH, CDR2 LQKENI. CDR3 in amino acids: CASSRGTPEGYGYTF. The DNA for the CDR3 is TGTGCCAGCTCACGCGGGACTCCCGAGGGGTATGGCTACACCTTC.

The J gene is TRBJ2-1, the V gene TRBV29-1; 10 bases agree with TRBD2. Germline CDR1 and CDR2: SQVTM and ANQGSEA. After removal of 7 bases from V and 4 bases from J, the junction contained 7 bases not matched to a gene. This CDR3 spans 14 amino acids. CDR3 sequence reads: CSEEGTSVYNEQFF. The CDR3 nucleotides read TGCAGCGAAGAGGGGACTAGCGTATACAATGAGCAGTTCTTC.

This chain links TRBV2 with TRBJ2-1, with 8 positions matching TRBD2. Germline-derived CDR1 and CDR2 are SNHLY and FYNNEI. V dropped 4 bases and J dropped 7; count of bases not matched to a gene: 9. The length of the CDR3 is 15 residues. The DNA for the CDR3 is TGTGCCAGCAGTGTGTTTCCCGGGAGGGGGAATGAGCAGTTCTTC. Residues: CASSVFPGRGNEQFF.

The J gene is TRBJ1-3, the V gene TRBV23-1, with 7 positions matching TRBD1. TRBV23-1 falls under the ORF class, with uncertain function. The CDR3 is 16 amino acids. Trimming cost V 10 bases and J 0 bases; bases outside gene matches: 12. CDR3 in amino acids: CATQRPDRSSGNTIYF. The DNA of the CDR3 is TGCGCCACCCAACGTCCGGACAGGAGCTCTGGAAACACCATATATTTT.

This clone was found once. The CDR3 DNA follows: TGTGCCAGCAGTTCGAGTGACAGAAACACTGAAGCTTTCTTT. This codes for CASSSSDRNTEAFF. The gene calls are TRBV6-5 and TRBJ1-1; a possible D gene is TRBD1 (5 bases). CDR3 size: 14 residues. From germline, CDR1 is MNHEY and CDR2 SVGAGI. V lost 4 bases, J lost 2 bases, and 11 bases lay in between.

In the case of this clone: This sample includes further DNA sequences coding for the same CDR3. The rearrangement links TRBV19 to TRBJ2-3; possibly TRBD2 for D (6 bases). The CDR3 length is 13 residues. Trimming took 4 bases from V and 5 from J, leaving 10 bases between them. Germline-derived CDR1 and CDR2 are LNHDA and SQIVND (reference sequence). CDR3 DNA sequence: TGTGCCAGTAGTACTGGGCGGGGAGATACGCAGTATTTT. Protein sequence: CASSTGRGDTQYF.

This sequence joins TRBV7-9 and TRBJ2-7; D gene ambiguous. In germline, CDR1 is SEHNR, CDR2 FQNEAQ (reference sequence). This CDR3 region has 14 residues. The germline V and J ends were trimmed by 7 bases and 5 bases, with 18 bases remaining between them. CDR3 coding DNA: TGTGCCAGCACCCTGAGCCTACCCCGCGACGAGCAGTACTTC. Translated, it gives CASTLSLPRDEQYF.

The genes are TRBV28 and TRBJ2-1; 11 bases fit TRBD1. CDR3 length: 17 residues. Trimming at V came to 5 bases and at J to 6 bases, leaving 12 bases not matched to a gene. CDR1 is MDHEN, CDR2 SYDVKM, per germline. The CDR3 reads CASSTAALGQGGNEQFF. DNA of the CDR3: TGTGCCAGCAGTACCGCGGCTTTGGGACAGGGGGGCAATGAGCAGTTCTTC. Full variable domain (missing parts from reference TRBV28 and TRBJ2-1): DVKVTQSSRYLVKRTGEKVFLECVQDMDHENMFWYRQDPGLGLRLIYFSYDVKMKEKGDIPEGYSVSREKKERFSLILESASTNQTSMYLCASSTAALGQGGNEQFFGPGTRLTVL.

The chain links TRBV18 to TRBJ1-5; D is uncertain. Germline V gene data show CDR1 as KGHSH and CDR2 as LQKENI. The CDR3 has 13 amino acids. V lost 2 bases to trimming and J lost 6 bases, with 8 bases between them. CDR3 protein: CASSPSESQPQHF. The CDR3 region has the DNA TGTGCCAGCTCACCATCAGAATCTCAGCCCCAGCATTTT.

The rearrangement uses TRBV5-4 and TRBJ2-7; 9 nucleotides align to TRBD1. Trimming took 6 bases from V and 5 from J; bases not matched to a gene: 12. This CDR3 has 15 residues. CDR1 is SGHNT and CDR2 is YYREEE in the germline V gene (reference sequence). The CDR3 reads CASNLAPGQGDEQYF. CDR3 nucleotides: TGTGCCAGCAATCTAGCCCCGGGACAGGGCGACGAGCAGTACTTC.

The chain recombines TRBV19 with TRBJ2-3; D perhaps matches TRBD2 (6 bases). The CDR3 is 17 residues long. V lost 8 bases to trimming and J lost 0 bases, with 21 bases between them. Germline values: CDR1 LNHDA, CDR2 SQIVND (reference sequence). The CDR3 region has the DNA TGTGCCAGTCCCGACATCGGAAAGGGGACTAGCACAGATACGCAGTATTTT. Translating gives CASPDIGKGTSTDTQYF.

CDR3 protein: CASSDRDILGRDEQYF. The CDR3, as DNA: TGCGCCAGCAGTGACCGGGACATTTTAGGCAGGGACGAGCAGTACTTC. The V and J genes are TRBV5-1 and TRBJ2-7; D is perhaps TRBD1 (6 bases). V was shortened by 5 bases and J by 5 bases, with 23 bases between the two germline ends. This CDR3 spans 16 amino acids. Germline V gives CDR1 SGHRS, CDR2 YFSETQ.

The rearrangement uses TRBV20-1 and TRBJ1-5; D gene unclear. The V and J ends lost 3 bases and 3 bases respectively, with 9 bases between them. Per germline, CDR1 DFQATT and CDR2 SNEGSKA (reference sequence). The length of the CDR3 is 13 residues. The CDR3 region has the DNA TGCAGTGCTAGTCTTGGGCACAATCAGCCCCAGCATTTT. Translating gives CSASLGHNQPQHF.

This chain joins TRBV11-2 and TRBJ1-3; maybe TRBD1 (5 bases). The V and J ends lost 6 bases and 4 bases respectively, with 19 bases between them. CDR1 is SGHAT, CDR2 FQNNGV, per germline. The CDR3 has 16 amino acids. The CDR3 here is CASSYSGRGEGNTIYF. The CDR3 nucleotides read TGTGCCAGCAGTTACTCCGGGAGGGGAGAAGGAAACACCATATATTTT.

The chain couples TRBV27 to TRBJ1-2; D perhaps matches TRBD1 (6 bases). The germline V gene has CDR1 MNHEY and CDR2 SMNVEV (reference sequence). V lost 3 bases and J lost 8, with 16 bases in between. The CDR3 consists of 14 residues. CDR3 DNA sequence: TGTGCCAGCAGTTTCCGTCAGGGGACGTTCGGCTACACCTTC. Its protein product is CASSFRQGTFGYTF.

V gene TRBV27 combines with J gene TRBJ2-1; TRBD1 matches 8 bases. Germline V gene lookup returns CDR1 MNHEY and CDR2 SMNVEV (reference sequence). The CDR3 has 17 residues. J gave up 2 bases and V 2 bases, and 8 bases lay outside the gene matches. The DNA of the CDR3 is TGTGCCAGCAGTTTACTCCCACAGGGGGTCCCCTACAATGAGCAGTTCTTC. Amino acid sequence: CASSLLPQGVPYNEQFF.

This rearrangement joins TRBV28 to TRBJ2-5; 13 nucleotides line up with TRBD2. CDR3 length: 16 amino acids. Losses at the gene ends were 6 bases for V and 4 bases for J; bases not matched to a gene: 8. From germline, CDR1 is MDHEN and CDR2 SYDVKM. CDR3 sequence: CASRVGTSGVRETQYF. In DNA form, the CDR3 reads TGTGCCAGCAGGGTCGGGACTAGCGGGGTCAGAGAGACCCAGTACTTC. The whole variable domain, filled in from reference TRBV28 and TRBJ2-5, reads DVKVTQSSRYLVKRTGEKVFLECVQDMDHENMFWYRQDPGLGLRLIYFSYDVKMKEKGDIPEGYSVSREKKERFSLILESASTNQTSMYLCASRVGTSGVRETQYFGPGTRLLVL.

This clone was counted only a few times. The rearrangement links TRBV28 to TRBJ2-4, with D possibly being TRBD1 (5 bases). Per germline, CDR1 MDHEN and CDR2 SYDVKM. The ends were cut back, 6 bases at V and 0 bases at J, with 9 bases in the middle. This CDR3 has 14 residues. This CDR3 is CASSLRVAKNIQYF. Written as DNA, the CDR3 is TGTGCCAGCAGCCTCAGGGTAGCCAAAAACATTCAGTACTTC.